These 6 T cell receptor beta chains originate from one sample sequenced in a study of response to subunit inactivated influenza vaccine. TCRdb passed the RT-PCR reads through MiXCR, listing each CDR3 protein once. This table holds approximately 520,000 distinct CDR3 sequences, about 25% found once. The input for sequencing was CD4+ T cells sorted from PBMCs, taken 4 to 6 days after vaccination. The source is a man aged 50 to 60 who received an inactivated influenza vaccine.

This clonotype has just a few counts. CDR3 residues: CASSVWGQGEAFF. In DNA, the CDR3 is TGTGCCAGCAGTGTATGGGGACAGGGTGAAGCTTTCTTT. This chain uses TRBV2 with TRBJ1-1; 9 positions match TRBD1. The V gene's germline CDR1 is SNHLY and CDR2 FYNNEI. With 4 bases clipped from V and 7 bases from J, the junction kept 4 bases outside the gene matches. CDR3 size: 13 residues.

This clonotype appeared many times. The CDR3 nucleotides are TGCAGTGCTCAAAGGGGGGGAACCGGGGAGCTGTTTTTT. Its translation: CSAQRGGTGELFF. The chain recombines TRBV20-1 with TRBJ2-2, with D perhaps TRBD2 (7 bases). Per germline, CDR1 DFQATT and CDR2 SNEGSKA (reference sequence). V lost 5 bases and J 5 bases, leaving 12 bases between the germline ends. The CDR3 spans 13 residues.

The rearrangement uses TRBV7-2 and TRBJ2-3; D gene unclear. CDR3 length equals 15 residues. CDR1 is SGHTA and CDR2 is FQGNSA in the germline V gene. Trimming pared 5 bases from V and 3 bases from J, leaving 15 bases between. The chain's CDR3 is CASSRTRLGTDTQYF. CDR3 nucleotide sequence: TGTGCCAGCAGCCGTACACGATTGGGTACAGATACGCAGTATTTT.

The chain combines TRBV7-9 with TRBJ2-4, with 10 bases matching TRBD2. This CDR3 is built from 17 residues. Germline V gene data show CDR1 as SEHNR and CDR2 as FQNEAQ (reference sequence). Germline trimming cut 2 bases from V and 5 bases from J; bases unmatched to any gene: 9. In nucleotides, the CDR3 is TGTGCCAGCAGCTTATACCTAGCGGGGGCCCTGGAAAACATTCAGTACTTC. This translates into CASSLYLAGALENIQYF.

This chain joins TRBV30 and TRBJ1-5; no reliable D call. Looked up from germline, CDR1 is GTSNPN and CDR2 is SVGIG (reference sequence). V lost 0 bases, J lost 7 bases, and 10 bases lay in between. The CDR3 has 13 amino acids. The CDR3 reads CAWSVRGIQPQHF. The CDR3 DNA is TGTGCCTGGAGTGTACGTGGGATCCAGCCCCAGCATTTT.

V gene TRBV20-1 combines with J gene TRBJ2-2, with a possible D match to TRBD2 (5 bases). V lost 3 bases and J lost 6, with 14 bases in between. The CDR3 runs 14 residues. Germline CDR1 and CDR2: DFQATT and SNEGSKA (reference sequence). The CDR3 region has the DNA TGCAGTGCTAGTAGAACTAGTGGTGCCGGGGAGCTGTTTTTT. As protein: CSASRTSGAGELFF.